The 10 T cell receptor beta chains reported below all come from one sample, sequenced in a study of T cells in Graves' hyperthyroidism and ophthalmopathy. Authors of the study amplified TCR beta CDR3 regions from RNA transcripts. Researchers ran a first-round RT-PCR on the TCR CDR3 using the HTBI primer set. TCRdb ran MiXCR on the multiplex PCR reads and lists one entry per CDR3 protein. The sample yields roughly 500,000 distinct CDR3 sequences, about 45% seen once. Sample: peripheral blood or thyroid tissue (not recorded which). These receptors all come from an adult woman with Graves' disease, either hyperthyroidism or ophthalmopathy (not recorded which).

This clonotype was detected many times. This sequence joins TRBV6-5 and TRBJ1-6; 8 bases line up with TRBD1. This CDR3 is 15 amino acids long. V lost 0 bases to trimming and J lost 9 bases; unmatched junction nucleotides: 4. Germline-derived CDR1 and CDR2 are MNHEY and SVGAGI. CDR3 amino acids: CASSYSDRERSPLHF. In DNA form, the CDR3 reads TGTGCCAGCAGTTACTCGGACAGGGAACGTTCACCCCTCCACTTT.

The rearrangement links TRBV2 to TRBJ1-6; a weak D match, TRBD1 (6 bases). Trimming cost V 8 bases and J 0 bases, with 23 bases left between them. Per germline, CDR1 SNHLY and CDR2 FYNNEI. The CDR3 covers 19 residues. CDR3 sequence (DNA): TGTGCCAGCCCCCATACCCCCGGGGGGCAGAGCTCCTATAATTCACCCCTCCACTTT. This codes for CASPHTPGGQSSYNSPLHF.

This clonotype was seen at least ten times. The chain recombines TRBV29-1 with TRBJ2-7, with 7 positions matching TRBD1. Germline V gives CDR1 SQVTM, CDR2 ANQGSEA. CDR3 size: 13 residues. V was clipped by 1 base and J by 4 bases; unmatched bases: 4. CDR3 sequence (DNA): TGCAGCGTTGAAGCGGGACAGCGGTACGAGCAGTACTTC. The encoded protein is CSVEAGQRYEQYF.

In regard to this clonotype: One junction end does not reproduce the germline sequence, and a read error may be involved. This chain links TRBV29-1 with TRBJ1-1, with D unresolved. The germline CDR1 and CDR2 sequences are SQVTM and ANQGSEA. This CDR3 comprises 11 residues. The CDR3 protein is CSVETNTEALF. CDR3 bases: TGCAGCGTTGAGACGAACACTGAAGCTCTCTTT. The full variable domain, completed using reference TRBV29-1 and TRBJ1-1, is SAVISQKPSRDICQRGTSLTIQCQVDSQVTMMFWYRQQPGQSLTLIATANQGSEATYESGFVIDKFPISRPNLTFSTLTVSNMSPEDSSIYLCSVETNTEALFGQGTRLTVV.

This clonotype showed up just once. The chain couples TRBV15 to TRBJ1-2, with D maybe TRBD1 (5 bases). The germline V gene has CDR1 LNHNV and CDR2 YYDKDF (reference sequence). The V end lost 0 bases, the J end lost 8 bases, and 13 bases lay between the germline ends. This CDR3 spans 14 amino acids. The CDR3 reads CATSREGGSLGYTF. The CDR3 coding sequence is TGTGCCACCAGCAGAGAGGGGGGGAGTTTGGGCTACACCTTC.

This clonotype has at least ten counts. The chain carries TRBV20-1 and TRBJ2-7, with D perhaps TRBD2 (5 bases). V dropped 3 bases and J dropped 0 bases, with 9 bases sitting between them. CDR1 and CDR2 from the germline V gene are DFQATT and SNEGSKA (reference sequence). The CDR3 runs 13 residues. DNA for the CDR3: TGCAGTGCTAGGCGAGGGAGCTCCTACGAGCAGTACTTC. Translating gives CSARRGSSYEQYF.

In this sample, this clonotype turned up once. V usage is TRBV28 and J usage is TRBJ1-5; weak D call: TRBD1 (5 bases). V dropped 3 bases and J dropped 5 bases, with 14 bases sitting between them. The V gene's germline CDR1 is MDHEN and CDR2 SYDVKM. The CDR3 is made up of 15 amino acids. DNA for the CDR3: TGTGCCAGCAGTTTGCGGGGGTTTAGGGATCAGCCCCAGCATTTT. Its protein product is CASSLRGFRDQPQHF. Combining the CDR3 with reference TRBV28 and TRBJ1-5 gives the whole variable domain DVKVTQSSRYLVKRTGEKVFLECVQDMDHENMFWYRQDPGLGLRLIYFSYDVKMKEKGDIPEGYSVSREKKERFSLILESASTNQTSMYLCASSLRGFRDQPQHFGDGTRLSIL.

The chain links TRBV20-1 to TRBJ1-2; D perhaps matches TRBD1 (6 bases). CDR1 DFQATT and CDR2 SNEGSKA come from the germline V gene (reference sequence). V gave up 6 bases and J gave up 6 bases, with 17 bases separating them. The CDR3 loop spans 13 amino acids. The CDR3 DNA is TGCAGTGCAGGGGAGCCGGGGGCAGATGGCTACACCTTC. It codes for CSAGEPGADGYTF.

The gene calls are TRBV10-3 and TRBJ2-7, with unresolved D. Germline CDR1 reads ENHRY; CDR2 reads SYGVKD. The CDR3 consists of 13 residues. Trimming removed 6 bases from V and 0 bases from J, with 9 bases in between. CDR3 sequence (DNA): TGTGCCATCAGACCCTCGAGCTCCTACGAGCAGTACTTC. It translates to CAIRPSSSYEQYF.

The J gene is TRBJ2-7, the V gene TRBV29-1, with D possibly matching TRBD1 (5 bases). The CDR3 has 12 residues. Trimming removed 7 bases at V and 3 bases at J, with 13 bases between. The V gene's germline CDR1 is SQVTM and CDR2 ANQGSEA. CDR3: CSGTTGNYEQYF. CDR3 coding DNA: TGCAGCGGTACAACAGGAAACTACGAGCAGTACTTC.